Listed below are T cell receptor beta chains from one sample, sequenced in a study of OX40 agonist ivuxolimab in advanced cancers. Clones were sequenced by immunoSEQ multiplex PCR, and TCRdb holds only the in-frame ones, with some missing. Here the sample spans 15,000 to 20,000 clones, 72% being singletons. The sample was CD4+ or CD8+ T cells sorted from blood, taken in a trial of the OX40 agonist ivuxolimab. These receptors originate from an adult with an advanced solid tumor such as melanoma, head and neck, liver or kidney cancer. Both conserved end residues are part of each CDR3. The D gene is left open where the match is weak. Rows may omit the clone size; those that give it use once, few, many or a size class.

V gene: TRBV27; J gene: TRBJ1-5; D gene: -; clone size: -; CDR3 protein: CASSYDGDQPQHF; CDR3 DNA: TGTGCCAGCAGCTATGACGGGGATCAGCCCCAGCATTTT
V gene: TRBV29-1; J gene: TRBJ2-2; D gene: -; clone size: few; CDR3 protein: CSVEGSGELFF; CDR3 DNA: TGCAGCGTTGAGGGGTCCGGGGAGCTGTTTTTT
V gene: TRBV11-3; J gene: TRBJ2-5; D gene: TRBD1; clone size: -; CDR3 protein: CASSDRSDRGEETQYF; CDR3 DNA: TGTGCCAGCAGCGACCGTTCCGACAGGGGGGAAGAGACCCAGTACTTC
V gene: TRBV29-1; J gene: TRBJ1-1; D gene: -; clone size: -; CDR3 protein: CSVAQVNTEAFF; CDR3 DNA: TGCAGCGTTGCTCAGGTGAACACTGAAGCTTTCTTT
V gene: TRBV6-5; J gene: TRBJ2-3; D gene: -; clone size: -; CDR3 protein: CASSYWASSSTDTQYF; CDR3 DNA: TGTGCCAGCAGTTACTGGGCATCCTCTAGCACAGATACGCAGTATTTT
V gene: TRBV4-1; J gene: TRBJ2-3; D gene: -; clone size: -; CDR3 protein: CASSLGASGDRDTQYF; CDR3 DNA: TGCGCCAGCAGCCTGGGGGCTAGCGGGGACAGGGATACGCAGTATTTT
V gene: TRBV9; J gene: TRBJ2-6; D gene: TRBD1; clone size: -; CDR3 protein: CASSPQGAGGGANVLTF; CDR3 DNA: TGTGCCAGCAGCCCACAGGGGGCTGGTGGGGGGGCCAACGTCCTGACTTTC
V gene: TRBV18; J gene: TRBJ2-5; D gene: TRBD2; clone size: -; CDR3 protein: CASSQLAGGRETQYF; CDR3 DNA: TGTGCCAGCTCGCAACTAGCGGGGGGTCGTGAGACCCAGTACTTC
V gene: TRBV2; J gene: TRBJ1-5; D gene: -; clone size: -; CDR3 protein: CASSRSRPTQHF; CDR3 DNA: TGTGCCAGCAGCCGATCCCGACCGACCCAGCATTTT
V gene: TRBV28; J gene: TRBJ2-5; D gene: -; clone size: -; CDR3 protein: CATTTELGGRGETQYF; CDR3 DNA: TGTGCCACCACCACGGAGTTGGGGGGGCGAGGGGAGACCCAGTACTTC
V gene: TRBV6-5; J gene: TRBJ1-4; D gene: -; clone size: -; CDR3 protein: CASSSVRHRTEKLFF; CDR3 DNA: TGTGCCAGCAGCTCTGTCAGGCACCGGACCGAAAAACTGTTTTTT
V gene: TRBV6-6; J gene: TRBJ1-2; D gene: -; clone size: -; CDR3 protein: CASSYGPRTDYGYTF; CDR3 DNA: TGTGCCAGCAGTTACGGCCCCAGGACAGATTATGGCTACACCTTC
V gene: TRBV2; J gene: TRBJ2-1; D gene: -; clone size: once; CDR3 protein: CASNPAFGEAYNEQFF; CDR3 DNA: TGTGCCAGCAATCCGGCCTTCGGCGAGGCCTACAATGAGCAGTTCTTC
V gene: TRBV5-6; J gene: TRBJ2-2; D gene: -; clone size: -; CDR3 protein: CASSLLTHTGELFF; CDR3 DNA: TGTGCCAGCAGCCTCCTCACACACACCGGGGAGCTGTTTTTT
V gene: TRBV11-2; J gene: TRBJ1-2; D gene: -; clone size: -; CDR3 protein: CASSPGHRNYGYTF; CDR3 DNA: TGTGCCAGCAGCCCGGGACACCGGAACTATGGCTACACCTTC
V gene: TRBV19; J gene: TRBJ1-1; D gene: -; clone size: -; CDR3 protein: CASSMSGNTEAFF; CDR3 DNA: TGTGCCAGTAGTATGTCAGGGAACACTGAAGCTTTCTTT
V gene: TRBV4-3; J gene: TRBJ2-5; D gene: -; clone size: -; CDR3 protein: CASSGGSQETQYF; CDR3 DNA: TGCGCCAGCAGCGGTGGGTCGCAAGAGACCCAGTACTTC
V gene: TRBV11-3; J gene: TRBJ2-2; D gene: TRBD2; clone size: -; CDR3 protein: CASSPPSGANTGELFF; CDR3 DNA: TGTGCCAGCAGCCCACCTAGCGGGGCGAACACCGGGGAGCTGTTTTTT
V gene: TRBV11-1; J gene: TRBJ1-1; D gene: -; clone size: once; CDR3 protein: CASSLETANTEAFF; CDR3 DNA: TGTGCCAGCAGCTTAGAGACGGCTAACACTGAAGCTTTCTTT
V gene: TRBV7-3; J gene: TRBJ2-3; D gene: -; clone size: few; CDR3 protein: CASSHSPRTDTQYF; CDR3 DNA: TGTGCCAGCAGCCATAGCCCTCGCACAGATACGCAGTATTTT
V gene: TRBV11-2; J gene: TRBJ1-1; D gene: TRBD1; clone size: -; CDR3 protein: CASSFGQGSEAFF; CDR3 DNA: TGTGCCAGCAGCTTCGGACAGGGGTCTGAAGCTTTCTTT
V gene: TRBV19; J gene: TRBJ1-5; D gene: TRBD1; clone size: -; CDR3 protein: CASSGGQGPNQPQHF; CDR3 DNA: TGTGCCAGTAGTGGGGGACAGGGGCCGAATCAGCCCCAGCATTTT
V gene: TRBV6-1; J gene: TRBJ1-2; D gene: -; clone size: -; CDR3 protein: CASSVFRVDGYTF; CDR3 DNA: TGTGCCAGCAGTGTTTTCAGAGTTGATGGCTACACCTTC
V gene: TRBV4-1; J gene: TRBJ1-5; D gene: -; clone size: -; CDR3 protein: CASSQHRDSNQPQHF; CDR3 DNA: TGCGCCAGCAGCCAACACCGGGACAGCAATCAGCCCCAGCATTTT
V gene: TRBV30; J gene: TRBJ2-1; D gene: -; clone size: -; CDR3 protein: CAWRRGNEQFF; CDR3 DNA: TGTGCCTGGAGAAGGGGTAATGAGCAGTTCTTC
V gene: TRBV27; J gene: TRBJ1-4; D gene: -; clone size: -; CDR3 protein: CASSLRGGATNEKLFF; CDR3 DNA: TGTGCCAGCAGTTTAAGGGGGGGGGCAACTAATGAAAAACTGTTTTTT
V gene: TRBV7-9; J gene: TRBJ2-2; D gene: -; clone size: few; CDR3 protein: CASTTSGPDGELFF; CDR3 DNA: TGTGCCAGCACTACGAGTGGCCCGGACGGGGAGCTGTTTTTT
V gene: TRBV10-3; J gene: TRBJ2-7; D gene: -; clone size: -; CDR3 protein: CAISESGAHEQYF; CDR3 DNA: TGTGCCATCAGTGAGTCAGGGGCCCACGAGCAGTACTTC
V gene: TRBV5-4; J gene: TRBJ1-1; D gene: -; clone size: -; CDR3 protein: CASSLWMENTEAFF; CDR3 DNA: TGTGCCAGCAGCTTATGGATGGAGAACACTGAAGCTTTCTTT
V gene: TRBV4-2; J gene: TRBJ2-1; D gene: -; clone size: few; CDR3 protein: CASSQDGGPGYEQFF; CDR3 DNA: TGTGCCAGCAGCCAAGATGGCGGCCCGGGGTATGAGCAGTTCTTC
V gene: TRBV6-1; J gene: TRBJ1-3; D gene: -; clone size: -; CDR3 protein: CASSNHRVSGNTIYF; CDR3 DNA: TGTGCCAGCAGTAACCACAGAGTCTCTGGAAACACCATATATTTT
V gene: TRBV27; J gene: TRBJ2-7; D gene: -; clone size: -; CDR3 protein: CASSFSGPTYEQYF; CDR3 DNA: TGTGCCAGCAGTTTCTCGGGTCCCACCTACGAGCAGTACTTC
V gene: TRBV11-3; J gene: TRBJ2-2; D gene: -; clone size: -; CDR3 protein: CASSSLTRNTGELFF; CDR3 DNA: TGTGCCAGCAGCTCCTTGACTAGAAACACCGGGGAGCTGTTTTTT
V gene: TRBV7-9; J gene: TRBJ2-3; D gene: TRBD2; clone size: -; CDR3 protein: CASRIASGVQYF; CDR3 DNA: TGTGCCAGCAGAATCGCTAGCGGGGTGCAGTATTTT
V gene: TRBV4-2; J gene: TRBJ2-7; D gene: -; clone size: -; CDR3 protein: CASSQVAGSYEQYF; CDR3 DNA: TGTGCCAGCAGCCAAGTCGCGGGGTCCTACGAGCAGTACTTC
V gene: TRBV7-3; J gene: TRBJ2-7; D gene: -; clone size: -; CDR3 protein: CASSLDPRRGVYEQYF; CDR3 DNA: TGTGCCAGCAGCTTAGATCCCCGCAGGGGGGTGTACGAGCAGTACTTC
V gene: TRBV7-2; J gene: TRBJ1-2; D gene: -; clone size: -; CDR3 protein: CASSFSGDYGYTF; CDR3 DNA: TGTGCCAGCAGCTTTTCAGGGGACTATGGCTACACCTTC
V gene: TRBV5-4; J gene: TRBJ2-7; D gene: -; clone size: -; CDR3 protein: CASSPRDRSVYEQYF; CDR3 DNA: TGTGCCAGCAGCCCAAGGGACCGGAGCGTCTACGAGCAGTACTTC
V gene: TRBV11-3; J gene: TRBJ1-3; D gene: -; clone size: -; CDR3 protein: CASSRRGSGNTIYF; CDR3 DNA: TGTGCCAGCAGCCGCAGAGGCTCTGGAAACACCATATATTTT
V gene: TRBV27; J gene: TRBJ2-3; D gene: TRBD2; clone size: large; CDR3 protein: CASSWTSEGSDTQYF; CDR3 DNA: TGTGCCAGCAGTTGGACTAGCGAGGGCTCGGATACGCAGTATTTT
V gene: TRBV27; J gene: TRBJ2-7; D gene: -; clone size: once; CDR3 protein: CASSDGTPYEQYF; CDR3 DNA: TGTGCCAGCAGCGATGGGACCCCCTACGAGCAGTACTTC